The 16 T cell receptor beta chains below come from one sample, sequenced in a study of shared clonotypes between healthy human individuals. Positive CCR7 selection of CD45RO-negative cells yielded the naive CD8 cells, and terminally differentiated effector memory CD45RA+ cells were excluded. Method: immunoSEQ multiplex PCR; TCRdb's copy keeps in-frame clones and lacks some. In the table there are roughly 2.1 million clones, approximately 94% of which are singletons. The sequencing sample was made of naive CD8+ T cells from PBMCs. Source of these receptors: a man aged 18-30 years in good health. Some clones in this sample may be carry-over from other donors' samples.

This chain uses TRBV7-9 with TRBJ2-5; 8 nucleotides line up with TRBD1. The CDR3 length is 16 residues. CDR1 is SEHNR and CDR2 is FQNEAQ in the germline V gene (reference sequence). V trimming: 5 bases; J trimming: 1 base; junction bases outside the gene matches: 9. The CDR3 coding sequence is TGTGCCAGCAGCCTAATCTCCGACAGGGGCCAAGAGACCCAGTACTTC. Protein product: CASSLISDRGQETQYF.

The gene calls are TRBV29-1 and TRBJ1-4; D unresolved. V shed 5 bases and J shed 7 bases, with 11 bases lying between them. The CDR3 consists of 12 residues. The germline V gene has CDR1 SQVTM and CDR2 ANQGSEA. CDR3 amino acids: CSVSLVGEKLFF. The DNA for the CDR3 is TGCAGCGTTTCACTAGTTGGTGAAAAACTGTTTTTT.

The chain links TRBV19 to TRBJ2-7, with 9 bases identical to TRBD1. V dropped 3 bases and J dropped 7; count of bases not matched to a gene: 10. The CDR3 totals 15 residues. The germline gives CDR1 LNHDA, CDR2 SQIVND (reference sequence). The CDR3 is CASSIGTLDRGEQYF. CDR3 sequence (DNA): TGTGCCAGTAGTATCGGGACATTAGACAGGGGGGAGCAGTACTTC.

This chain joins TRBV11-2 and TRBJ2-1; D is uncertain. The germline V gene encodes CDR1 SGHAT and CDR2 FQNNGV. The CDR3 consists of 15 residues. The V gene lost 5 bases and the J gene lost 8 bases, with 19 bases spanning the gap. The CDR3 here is CASSLGLRAADEQFF. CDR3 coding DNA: TGTGCCAGCAGCCTCGGCCTCCGAGCAGCCGATGAGCAGTTCTTC.

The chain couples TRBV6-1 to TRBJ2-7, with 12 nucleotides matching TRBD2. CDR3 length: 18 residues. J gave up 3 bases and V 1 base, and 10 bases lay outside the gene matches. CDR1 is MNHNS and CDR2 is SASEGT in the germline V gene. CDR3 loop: CASSEGLAGVAPYYEQYF. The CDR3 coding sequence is TGTGCCAGCAGTGAAGGACTAGCGGGAGTAGCCCCCTACTACGAGCAGTACTTC.

The CDR3 sequence: CASSLGLAGASNTGELFF. The DNA of the CDR3 is TGTGCCAGCAGCTTAGGTCTAGCGGGAGCCTCGAACACCGGGGAGCTGTTTTTT. The genes are TRBV7-3 and TRBJ2-2; 10 bases line up with TRBD2. Trimming removed 2 bases from V and 0 bases from J; junction bases left unmatched: 6. Looked up from germline, CDR1 is SGHTA and CDR2 is FQGTGA. The length of the CDR3 is 18 residues. The complete variable domain, with remaining parts taken from reference TRBV7-3 and TRBJ2-2, reads GAGVSQTPSNKVTEKGKYVELRCDPISGHTALYWYRQSLGQGPEFLIYFQGTGAADDSGLPNDRFFAVRPEGSVSTLKIQRTERGDSAVYLCASSLGLAGASNTGELFFGEGSRLTVL.

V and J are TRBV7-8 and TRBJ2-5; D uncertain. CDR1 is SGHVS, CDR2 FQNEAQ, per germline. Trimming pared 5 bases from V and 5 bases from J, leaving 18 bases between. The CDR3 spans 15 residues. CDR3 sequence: CASSRQPSPRETQYF. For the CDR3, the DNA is TGTGCCAGCAGCCGGCAGCCAAGCCCGCGGGAGACCCAGTACTTC.

In nucleotides, the CDR3 is TGCGCCAGCAGTGACATGAACACTGAAGCTTTCTTT. Its protein is CASSDMNTEAFF. V is TRBV10-1 and J is TRBJ1-1; D ambiguous. V gave up 3 bases and J gave up 0 bases, with 2 bases separating them. Germline CDR1 is WNHNN and CDR2 is SYGVQD (reference sequence). The CDR3 runs to 12 residues.

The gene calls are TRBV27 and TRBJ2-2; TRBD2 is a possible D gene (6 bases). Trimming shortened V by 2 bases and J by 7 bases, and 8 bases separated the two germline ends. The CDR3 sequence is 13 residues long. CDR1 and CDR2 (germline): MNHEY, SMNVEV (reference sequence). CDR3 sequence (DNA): TGTGCCAGCAGTTTACGCGGGAACGGGGAGCTGTTTTTT. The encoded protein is CASSLRGNGELFF.

The DNA for the CDR3 is TGTGCCAGCAGCTCTCAAAACGGGGCTTCGCGGTACGAGCAGTACTTC. Protein: CASSSQNGASRYEQYF. The chain carries TRBV7-9 and TRBJ2-7; perhaps D is TRBD1 or TRBD2 (5 bases each). The V gene lost 4 bases and the J gene lost 4 bases, with 20 bases spanning the gap. The CDR3 loop spans 16 amino acids. Germline values: CDR1 SEHNR, CDR2 FQNEAQ (reference sequence).

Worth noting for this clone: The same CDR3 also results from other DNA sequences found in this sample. CDR3 loop: CASRGTSGSTGELFF. Here the CDR3 DNA reads TGTGCCAGCAGGGGGACTAGCGGGAGCACCGGGGAGCTGTTTTTT. V usage is TRBV28 and J usage is TRBJ2-2; TRBD2 matches 14 bases. This CDR3 contains 15 residues. Germline V gene lookup returns CDR1 MDHEN and CDR2 SYDVKM. J lost 4 bases, V lost 6 bases, and 1 base had no gene match. The full variable domain, completed using reference TRBV28 and TRBJ2-2, is DVKVTQSSRYLVKRTGEKVFLECVQDMDHENMFWYRQDPGLGLRLIYFSYDVKMKEKGDIPEGYSVSREKKERFSLILESASTNQTSMYLCASRGTSGSTGELFFGEGSRLTVL.

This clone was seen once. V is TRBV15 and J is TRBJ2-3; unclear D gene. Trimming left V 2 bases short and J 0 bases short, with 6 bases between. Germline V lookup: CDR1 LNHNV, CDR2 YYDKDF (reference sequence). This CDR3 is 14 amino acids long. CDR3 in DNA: TGTGCCACCAGCAGAACCGCTAGCACAGATACGCAGTATTTT. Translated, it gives CATSRTASTDTQYF.

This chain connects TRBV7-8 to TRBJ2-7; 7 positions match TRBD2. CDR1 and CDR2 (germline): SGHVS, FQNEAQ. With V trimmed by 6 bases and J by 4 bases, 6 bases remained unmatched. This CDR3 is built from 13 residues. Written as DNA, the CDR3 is TGTGCCAGCAGTCTCCGGACTAGATACGAGCAGTACTTC. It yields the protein CASSLRTRYEQYF.

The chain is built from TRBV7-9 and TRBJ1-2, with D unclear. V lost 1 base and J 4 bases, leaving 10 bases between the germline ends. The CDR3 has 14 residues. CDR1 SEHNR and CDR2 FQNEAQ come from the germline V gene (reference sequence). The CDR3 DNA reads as TGTGCCAGCAGCTTAGGGCCCCAACCCTATGGCTACACCTTC. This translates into CASSLGPQPYGYTF. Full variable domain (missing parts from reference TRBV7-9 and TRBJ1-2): DTGVSQNPRHKITKRGQNVTFRCDPISEHNRLYWYRQTLGQGPEFLTYFQNEAQLEKSRLLSDRFSAERPKGSFSTLEIQRTEQGDSAMYLCASSLGPQPYGYTFGSGTRLTVV.

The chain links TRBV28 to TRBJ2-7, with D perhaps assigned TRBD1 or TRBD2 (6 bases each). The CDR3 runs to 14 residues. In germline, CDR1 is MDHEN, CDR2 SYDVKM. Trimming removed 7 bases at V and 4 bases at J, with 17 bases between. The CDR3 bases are TGTGCCAGCACCAAGGGGGGTCAGCCATACGAGCAGTACTTC. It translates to CASTKGGQPYEQYF.

CDR3 DNA sequence: TGTGCCAGCAGTGGGCAGGACACAGATACGCAGTATTTT. The encoded protein is CASSGQDTDTQYF. The rearrangement uses TRBV2 and TRBJ2-3, with D uncertain. Deletions cut 4 bases from V and 2 bases from J, with 7 bases between. The CDR3 runs to 13 residues. CDR1 is SNHLY and CDR2 is FYNNEI in the germline V gene.